This T cell receptor (beta chain) was observed in a study of blood T cell repertoires in COVID-19. Study-level background: The United States, Italy and Spain provided the acute and convalescent COVID-19 samples. In each case, the material was cDNA or gDNA derived from T cells, B-cell-depleted T cells, or PBMCs.

This CDR3 region has 16 residues. Germline V gene lookup returns CDR1 SGHAT and CDR2 FQNNGV. The V end lost 3 bases, the J end lost 3 bases, and 17 bases lay between the germline ends. In the original analysis: Reference gene primer amplification yielded estimated nucleated cell counts. Method: immunoSEQ multiplex PCR; TCRdb's copy keeps in-frame clones and lacks some. That table gives V, J and clone size, and the DNA gave D and trimming. The sample carries roughly 230,000 clones, roughly four fifths recorded once. The chain has TRBV11-2 and TRBJ2-5; tentatively, D is TRBD2 (5 bases). What was sequenced was peripheral blood. The sequence was collected from a man in his fifties or sixties with acute or convalescent COVID-19. The CDR3 DNA reads TGTGCCAGCAGCTTTACTAAAGCGGTGGGGAAAGAGACCCAGTACTTC. It translates to CASSFTKAVGKETQYF.